The TCR beta chain under discussion was sequenced for a study of human T cells and chemical hapten exposure. Study-level background: Skin on the upper inner arm, roughly 2 cm by roughly 2 cm in size, was sensitized with 2% DPC. The study's findings and limits: With alopecia, donors may have immune responses unlike healthy people's.

This clonotype was detected only a few times. Its target is not known. This CDR3 has 15 amino acids. Germline assignment: CDR1 MNHEY and CDR2 SVGEGT. V lost 6 bases to trimming and J lost 4 bases, with 19 bases between them. Under the authors' procedure: Sequenced samples showed a median of around 93,000 TCRs each, with counts running from around 24,000 to 710,000. A single record per CDR3 protein comes from TCRdb applying MiXCR to the RACE reads. These V and J calls rely on TCRdb rather than the paper's analysis. The sample gives about 39,000 distinct CDR3 sequences, around 12% of which show up once; roughly 5.7% is in the top ten. Time point: pre-sensitization, week 0. Treatment described: therapeutic diphenylcyclopropenone sensitization with weekly scalp DPC.

J is TRBJ2-7 and V is TRBV6-2 or TRBV6-3, with D tentatively TRBD2 (5 bases). This specimen was whole blood, taken in connection with sensitization to the hapten diphenylcyclopropenone (DPC). The origin of this receptor is a woman younger than 45 with alopecia areata. Some clones in this sample may be carry-over from other donors' samples. The chain's CDR3 is CASSPSWGDGYEQYF. The CDR3 DNA reads TGTGCCAGCAGCCCCTCGTGGGGAGATGGTTACGAGCAGTACTTC.